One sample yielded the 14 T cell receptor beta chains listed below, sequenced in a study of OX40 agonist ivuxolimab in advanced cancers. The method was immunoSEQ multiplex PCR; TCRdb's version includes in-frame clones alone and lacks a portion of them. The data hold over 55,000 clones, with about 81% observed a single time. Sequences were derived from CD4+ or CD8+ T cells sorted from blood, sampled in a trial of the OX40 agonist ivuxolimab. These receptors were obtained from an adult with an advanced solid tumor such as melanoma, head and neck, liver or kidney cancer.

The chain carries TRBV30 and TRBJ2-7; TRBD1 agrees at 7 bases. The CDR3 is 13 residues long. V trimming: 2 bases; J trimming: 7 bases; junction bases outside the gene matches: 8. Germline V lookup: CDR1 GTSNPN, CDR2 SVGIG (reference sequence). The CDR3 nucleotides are TGTGCCTGGAGTTCCACAGGGGTATATGAGCAGTACTTC. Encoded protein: CAWSSTGVYEQYF.

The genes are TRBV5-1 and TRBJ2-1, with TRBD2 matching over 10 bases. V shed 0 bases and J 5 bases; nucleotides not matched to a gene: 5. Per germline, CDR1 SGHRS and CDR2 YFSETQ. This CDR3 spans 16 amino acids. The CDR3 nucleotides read TGCGCCAGCAGCTTGGTACCAGCGGGGGGGGACAATGAGCAGTTCTTC. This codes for CASSLVPAGGDNEQFF.

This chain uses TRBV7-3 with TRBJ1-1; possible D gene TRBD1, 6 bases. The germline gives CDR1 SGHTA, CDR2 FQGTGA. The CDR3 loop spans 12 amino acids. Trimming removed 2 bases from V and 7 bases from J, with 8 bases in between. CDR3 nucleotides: TGTGCCAGCAGCTTAGCAGGGGATGAAGCTTTCTTT. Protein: CASSLAGDEAFF.

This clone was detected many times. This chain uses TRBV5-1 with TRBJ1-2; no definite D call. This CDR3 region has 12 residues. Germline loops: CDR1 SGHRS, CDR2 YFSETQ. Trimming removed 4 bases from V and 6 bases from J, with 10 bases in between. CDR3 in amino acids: CASSLDADGYTF. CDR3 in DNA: TGCGCCAGCAGCCTAGACGCCGATGGCTACACCTTC. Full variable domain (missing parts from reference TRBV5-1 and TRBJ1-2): KAGVTQTPRYLIKTRGQQVTLSCSPISGHRSVSWYQQTPGQGLQFLFEYFSETQRNKGNFPGRFSGRQFSNSRSEMNVSTLELGDSALYLCASSLDADGYTFGSGTRLTVV.

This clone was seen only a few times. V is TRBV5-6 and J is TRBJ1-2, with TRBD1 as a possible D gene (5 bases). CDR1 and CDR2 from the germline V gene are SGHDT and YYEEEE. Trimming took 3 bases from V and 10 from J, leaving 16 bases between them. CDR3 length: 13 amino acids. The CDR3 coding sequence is TGTGCCAGCAGCTCAGGGACCGGACGACTCTACACCTTC. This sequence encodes CASSSGTGRLYTF.

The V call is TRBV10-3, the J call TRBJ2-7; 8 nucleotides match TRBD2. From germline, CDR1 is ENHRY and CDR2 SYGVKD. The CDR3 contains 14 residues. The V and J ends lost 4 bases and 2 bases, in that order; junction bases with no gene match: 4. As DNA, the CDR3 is TGTGCCATCAGTGGAAGCGGGAGCCCCTACGAGCAGTACTTC. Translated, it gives CAISGSGSPYEQYF.

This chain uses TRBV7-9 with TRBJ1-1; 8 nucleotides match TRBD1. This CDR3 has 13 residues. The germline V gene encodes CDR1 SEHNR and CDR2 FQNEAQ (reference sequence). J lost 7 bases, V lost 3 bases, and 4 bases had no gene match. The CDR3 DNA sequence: TGTGCCAGCAGCTTTCAGGGGGCATTTGAAGCTTTCTTT. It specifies CASSFQGAFEAFF.

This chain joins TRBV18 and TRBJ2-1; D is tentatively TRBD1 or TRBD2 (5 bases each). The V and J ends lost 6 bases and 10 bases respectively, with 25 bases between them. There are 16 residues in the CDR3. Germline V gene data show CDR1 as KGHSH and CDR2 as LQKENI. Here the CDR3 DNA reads TGTGCCAGCTCCCTTTATGCCGGGACCCTCGATGGGGAGCAGTTCTTC. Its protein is CASSLYAGTLDGEQFF.

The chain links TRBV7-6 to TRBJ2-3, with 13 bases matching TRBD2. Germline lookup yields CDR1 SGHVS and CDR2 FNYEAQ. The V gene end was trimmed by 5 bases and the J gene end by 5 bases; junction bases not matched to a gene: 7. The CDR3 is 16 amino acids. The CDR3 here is CASSAGTSGGGDTQYF. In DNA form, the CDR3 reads TGTGCCAGCAGCGCCGGAACTAGCGGGGGGGGAGATACGCAGTATTTT.

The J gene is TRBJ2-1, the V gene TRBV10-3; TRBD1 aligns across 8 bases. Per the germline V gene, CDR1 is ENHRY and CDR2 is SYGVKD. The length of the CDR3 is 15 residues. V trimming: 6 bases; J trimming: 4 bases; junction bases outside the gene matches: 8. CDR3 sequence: CAIREGTGGYNEQFF. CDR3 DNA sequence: TGTGCCATCAGAGAGGGGACAGGCGGGTACAATGAGCAGTTCTTC.

CDR3 in amino acids: CASSFILLYNEQFF. The CDR3 nucleotides read TGTGCCAGCAGCTTTATCCTACTTTACAATGAGCAGTTCTTC. The chain has TRBV5-6 and TRBJ2-1; D gene uncertain. Germline assignment: CDR1 SGHDT and CDR2 YYEEEE. The germline V and J ends were trimmed by 2 bases and 4 bases, with 10 bases remaining between them. CDR3 length: 14 amino acids.

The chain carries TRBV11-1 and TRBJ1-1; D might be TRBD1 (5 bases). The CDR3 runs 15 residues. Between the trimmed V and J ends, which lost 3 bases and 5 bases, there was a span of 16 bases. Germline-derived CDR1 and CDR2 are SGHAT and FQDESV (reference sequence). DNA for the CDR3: TGTGCCAGCAGCTTGGGGACGACATCGGTAACTGAAGCTTTCTTT. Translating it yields CASSLGTTSVTEAFF.

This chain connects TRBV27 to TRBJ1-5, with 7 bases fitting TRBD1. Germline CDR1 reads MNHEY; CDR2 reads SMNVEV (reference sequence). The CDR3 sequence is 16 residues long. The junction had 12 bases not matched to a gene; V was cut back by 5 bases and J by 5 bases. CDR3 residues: CASSPYRGTGYQPQHF. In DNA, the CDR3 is TGTGCCAGCAGTCCGTACAGGGGAACGGGTTATCAGCCCCAGCATTTT.

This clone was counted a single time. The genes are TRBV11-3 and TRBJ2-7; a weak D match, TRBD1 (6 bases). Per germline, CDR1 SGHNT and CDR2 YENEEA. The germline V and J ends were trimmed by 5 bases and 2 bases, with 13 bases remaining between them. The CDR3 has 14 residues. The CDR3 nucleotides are TGTGCCAGCAGCCACAAGGACAGCGCCTACGAGCAGTACTTC. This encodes CASSHKDSAYEQYF.